This T cell receptor beta chain is drawn from a study of blood T cell repertoires in COVID-19. Study-level information: Samples representing acute and convalescent COVID-19 were sourced from the United States, Italy and Spain. Nucleic acid was either cDNA or gDNA, and it came from T cells, B-cell-depleted T cells, or PBMCs.

How the authors handled the data: Reference gene primer amplification gave estimated nucleated cell counts. Method: immunoSEQ multiplex PCR; TCRdb's copy keeps in-frame clones and lacks some. The V and J calls and clone size come from that table; D and trimming were worked out from the DNA. Seen here are about 220,000 clones, over 60% observed once, and the top ten hold 7% to 8.5%. Sequenced sample: peripheral blood. This receptor was identified in an older woman with acute or convalescent COVID-19.

The DNA of the CDR3 is TGTGCCAGCAGCTCCATGACTAGCGGGGGTACAGATACGCAGTATTTT. Its protein product is CASSSMTSGGTDTQYF. The chain employs TRBV5-5 and TRBJ2-3, with 12 bases that match TRBD2. Germline V gene lookup returns CDR1 SGHKS and CDR2 YYEKEE (reference sequence). This CDR3 is 16 amino acids long. Trimming at V came to 3 bases and at J to 3 bases, leaving 5 bases not matched to a gene.